Each of the 31 T cell receptor beta chains below was sequenced from the same sample in a study of cytomegalovirus exposure and HLA in healthy donors. Amplification used 60 Vbeta primers and 13 Jbeta primers. Method: immunoSEQ multiplex PCR; TCRdb's copy keeps in-frame clones and lacks some. The sample carries roughly 100,000 clones, 69% recorded once. Sequencing input: PBMCs. Source of these receptors: a man aged 30 to 39 in good health and CMV-seronegative.

The V gene is TRBV15, the J gene TRBJ2-1; 13 bases line up with TRBD2. The germline CDR1 and CDR2 sequences are LNHNV and YYDKDF (reference sequence). V was clipped by 4 bases and J by 6 bases; unmatched bases: 9. The CDR3 spans 17 residues. CDR3 protein: CATSKERTSGRFNEQFF. The CDR3 DNA is TGTGCCACCAGCAAAGAACGGACTAGCGGGAGATTCAATGAGCAGTTCTTC.

The rearrangement uses TRBV9 and TRBJ2-5, with 14 bases identical to TRBD2. This CDR3 has 17 amino acids. V was pared by 2 bases and J by 5 bases, with 8 bases of the junction left unmatched. Germline lookup yields CDR1 SGDLS and CDR2 YYNGEE. In nucleotides, the CDR3 is TGTGCCAGCAGCGTCTCGACTAGCGGGAGGGCCGGGGAGACCCAGTACTTC. The encoded protein is CASSVSTSGRAGETQYF.

The chain carries TRBV5-6 and TRBJ2-1; D not resolved. V was cut by 1 base and J by 2 bases, with 10 bases left in between. Germline-derived CDR1 and CDR2 are SGHDT and YYEEEE. The CDR3 runs to 15 residues. The CDR3: CASSLFANTYNEQFF. CDR3 DNA sequence: TGTGCCAGCAGCTTGTTTGCAAACACCTACAATGAGCAGTTCTTC.

There are a few counts of this clone. This sequence joins TRBV10-3 and TRBJ2-7; tentative D call: TRBD2 (5 bases). The CDR3 has 13 amino acids. Germline lookup yields CDR1 ENHRY and CDR2 SYGVKD. With 7 bases removed from V and 3 bases from J, the gap between germline ends came to 13 bases. As DNA, the CDR3 is TGTGCCATCAAAGGTTCCGGGGTCTACGAGCAGTACTTC. Its translation is CAIKGSGVYEQYF.

About this clone itself: Compared with germline, one end of the junction differs, possibly owing to a read error. This sequence joins TRBV7-6 and TRBJ2-6; 7 nucleotides match TRBD2. This CDR3 has 19 amino acids. Germline loops: CDR1 SGHVS, CDR2 FNYEAQ. The CDR3 is CASTLILREKAPGANGLTF. The CDR3 coding sequence is TGTGCCAGCACGCTTATCTTGCGGGAGAAAGCTCCTGGGGCCAACGGCCTGACTTTC.

This chain joins TRBV29-1 and TRBJ2-7, with 10 bases lining up with TRBD1. Germline loops: CDR1 SQVTM, CDR2 ANQGSEA. The junction had 4 bases not matched to a gene; V was cut back by 6 bases and J by 5 bases. The CDR3 totals 12 residues. CDR3 bases: TGCAGCGTCGACAGGGGGCTCGACGAGCAGTACTTC. Protein sequence: CSVDRGLDEQYF.

This clone was seen more than once but under ten times. The chain employs TRBV19 and TRBJ2-1; 8 bases fit TRBD1. V lost 7 bases, J lost 10 bases, and 15 bases stayed unmatched. The CDR3 sequence is 15 residues long. Germline CDR1 is LNHDA and CDR2 is SQIVND (reference sequence). The CDR3: CASNSRAGGDPEQFF. The CDR3 coding sequence is TGTGCCAGTAATTCAAGGGCAGGGGGCGATCCAGAGCAGTTCTTC.

The V gene is TRBV29-1, the J gene TRBJ2-5, with 8 bases lining up with TRBD2. The CDR3 runs 14 residues. Germline CDR1 and CDR2: SQVTM and ANQGSEA. V was clipped by 6 bases and J by 2 bases; unmatched bases: 8. CDR3 DNA sequence: TGCAGCGTCCTCGGGGGGGTAGGTCAAGAGACCCAGTACTTC. Its protein product is CSVLGGVGQETQYF.

The chain uses TRBV6-1 and TRBJ1-3; 7 bases align to TRBD1. V lost 5 bases to trimming and J lost 0 bases; unmatched junction nucleotides: 4. The germline CDR1 and CDR2 sequences are MNHNS and SASEGT. The CDR3 has 15 amino acids. DNA for the CDR3: TGTGCCAGCAGTCTCAACAGGGGCTCTGGAAACACCATATATTTT. This gives the protein CASSLNRGSGNTIYF.

This clone showed up just a few times. The chain recombines TRBV19 with TRBJ1-4, with 8 nucleotides matching TRBD1. This CDR3 spans 15 amino acids. The ends lost 4 bases at V and 8 bases at J; junction bases unmatched: 9. Germline-derived CDR1 and CDR2 are LNHDA and SQIVND (reference sequence). The CDR3 region is CASSTGQGRREKLFF. DNA for the CDR3: TGTGCCAGTAGTACCGGACAGGGACGACGGGAAAAACTGTTTTTT. The full variable domain, rest sourced from reference TRBV19 and TRBJ1-4, is DGGITQSPKYLFRKEGQNVTLSCEQNLNHDAMYWYRQDPGQGLRLIYYSQIVNDFQKGDIAEGYSVSREKKESFPLTVTSAQKNPTAFYLCASSTGQGRREKLFFGSGTQLSVL.

This CDR3 is CASRRTPTDNEQFF. CDR3 bases: TGCGCCAGCAGAAGGACTCCGACCGACAATGAGCAGTTCTTC. V and J are TRBV5-1 and TRBJ2-1, with D perhaps matching TRBD2 (5 bases). V gave up 5 bases and J gave up 5 bases, with 14 bases separating them. The germline V gene encodes CDR1 SGHRS and CDR2 YFSETQ. The CDR3 is 14 residues long.

Only a few counts were recorded for this clone. CDR3 bases: TGTGCCTGGAGAGAGACAGGGGGGACTAGCGGGAGGTGGGGTGAGCAGTTCTTC. Translated: CAWRETGGTSGRWGEQFF. This chain links TRBV30 with TRBJ2-1; 15 bases line up with TRBD2. V was pared by 3 bases and J by 9 bases, with 15 bases of the junction left unmatched. The CDR3 consists of 18 residues. Germline CDR1 and CDR2: GTSNPN and SVGIG (reference sequence).

The chain has TRBV7-9 and TRBJ2-1, with 12 bases lining up with TRBD1. The length of the CDR3 is 13 residues. With V trimmed by 10 bases and J by 10 bases, 8 bases remained unmatched. CDR1 is SEHNR and CDR2 is FQNEAQ in the germline V gene (reference sequence). Here the CDR3 DNA reads TGTGCCACTCCGGGACAGGGGGCTGGAGAGCAGTTCTTC. This encodes CATPGQGAGEQFF.

In DNA form, the CDR3 reads TGCAGCGTTGGTGGGGGGACAGGGTTTTGGGGGGGCTCCTACAATGAGCAGTTCTTC. It is translated as CSVGGGTGFWGGSYNEQFF. The rearrangement joins TRBV29-1 to TRBJ2-1, with 9 bases matching TRBD1. CDR1 and CDR2 from the germline V gene are SQVTM and ANQGSEA. There are 19 residues in the CDR3. Unmatched junction bases numbered 16, after V lost 4 bases and J lost 0 bases.

This chain connects TRBV9 to TRBJ1-1, with D perhaps TRBD1 (5 bases). V gave up 0 bases and J gave up 7 bases, with 10 bases separating them. CDR1 and CDR2 from the germline V gene are SGDLS and YYNGEE. The CDR3 is 13 amino acids. CDR3 bases: TGTGCCAGCAGCGTAGTAGGGGCGGATGAAGCTTTCTTT. This gives the protein CASSVVGADEAFF.

This chain connects TRBV30 to TRBJ2-2, with TRBD1 matching 7 bases. Germline V CDR1 and CDR2: GTSNPN, SVGIG (reference sequence). The CDR3 consists of 15 residues. V lost 7 bases to trimming and J lost 2 bases; unmatched junction nucleotides: 10. Here the CDR3 DNA reads TGTGCCTACACGAGGGGGCGAAGAAACACCGGGGAGCTGTTTTTT. This sequence encodes CAYTRGRRNTGELFF.

In regard to this clone: Within the sample, other DNA sequences also encode this same CDR3. The chain couples TRBV6-6 to TRBJ1-2; the D is unclear. This CDR3 region has 12 residues. Germline assignment: CDR1 MNHNY and CDR2 SVGAGI (reference sequence). V was pared by 6 bases and J by 2 bases, with 7 bases between. The chain's CDR3 is CASSPLNYGYTF. In DNA form, the CDR3 reads TGTGCCAGCAGCCCGTTGAACTATGGCTACACCTTC.

The chain uses TRBV5-6 and TRBJ2-2; TRBD1 agrees at 7 bases. CDR3 length: 14 residues. Losses at the gene ends were 3 bases for V and 5 bases for J; bases not matched to a gene: 4. Looked up from germline, CDR1 is SGHDT and CDR2 is YYEEEE. CDR3 sequence: CASSWEQGTGELFF. CDR3 sequence (DNA): TGTGCCAGCAGCTGGGAACAGGGGACCGGGGAGCTGTTTTTT.

This chain uses TRBV2 with TRBJ2-3, with D tentatively TRBD1 (5 bases). Trimming removed 4 bases at V and 1 base at J, with 9 bases between. CDR1 and CDR2 from the germline V gene are SNHLY and FYNNEI. The CDR3 runs to 14 residues. CDR3 in amino acids: CASSATGGTDTQYF. CDR3 sequence (DNA): TGTGCCAGCAGTGCTACAGGAGGCACAGATACGCAGTATTTT.

As concerns this clone: The sample has other DNA sequences that encode this CDR3 too. The chain is built from TRBV11-3 and TRBJ2-7; weak D call: TRBD1 (5 bases). V lost 1 base and J 6 bases, leaving 13 bases between the germline ends. The CDR3 loop spans 14 amino acids. Germline V gene sequence: CDR1 SGHNT, CDR2 YENEEA. CDR3 loop: CASSLAQGLSEQYF. CDR3 sequence (DNA): TGTGCCAGCAGCTTAGCTCAGGGTTTATCCGAGCAGTACTTC.

The rearrangement joins TRBV5-8 to TRBJ2-4, with TRBD2 identical over 7 bases. Germline V gene lookup returns CDR1 SGHTS and CDR2 YDEGEE. V was pared by 4 bases and J by 1 base, with 8 bases of the junction left unmatched. The CDR3 totals 16 residues. The DNA for the CDR3 is TGTGCCAGCAGCCCTTGGGGAGGGGAGGCCAAAAACATTCAGTACTTC. Translated: CASSPWGGEAKNIQYF. The whole variable domain, filled in from reference TRBV5-8 and TRBJ2-4, reads EAGVTQSPTHLIKTRGQQATLRCSPISGHTSVYWYQQALGLGLQFLLWYDEGEERNRGNFPPRFSGRQFPNYSSELNVNALELEDSALYLCASSPWGGEAKNIQYFGAGTRLSVL.

This clone was observed a handful of times. The V and J genes are TRBV19 and TRBJ1-5; perhaps TRBD1 as D (5 bases). The ends were cut back, 1 base at V and 5 bases at J, with 15 bases in the middle. The CDR3 is 16 amino acids. From germline, CDR1 is LNHDA and CDR2 SQIVND (reference sequence). The CDR3 DNA reads as TGTGCCAGTAGTATAGTCTGGGGGGGATCGGATCAGCCCCAGCATTTT. Translation gives CASSIVWGGSDQPQHF.

V usage is TRBV6-1 and J usage is TRBJ2-7; 12 nucleotides line up with TRBD2. The CDR3 spans 15 residues. Germline CDR1 and CDR2: MNHNS and SASEGT. Germline trimming cut 5 bases from V and 0 bases from J; bases unmatched to any gene: 2. The CDR3 sequence is CASSTTSGSSYEQYF. CDR3 bases: TGTGCCAGCAGTACGACTAGCGGGAGCTCCTACGAGCAGTACTTC.

The rearrangement joins TRBV7-9 to TRBJ1-1; possible D gene TRBD1, 6 bases. The length of the CDR3 is 14 residues. CDR1 is SEHNR and CDR2 is FQNEAQ in the germline V gene (reference sequence). The germline V and J ends were trimmed by 5 bases and 2 bases, with 12 bases remaining between them. CDR3 loop: CASSRMGANTEAFF. For the CDR3, the DNA is TGTGCCAGCAGCCGAATGGGGGCTAACACTGAAGCTTTCTTT.

The chain carries TRBV7-9 and TRBJ2-7; weak D call: TRBD2 (6 bases). Germline V CDR1 and CDR2: SEHNR, FQNEAQ (reference sequence). The CDR3 length is 15 residues. V dropped 3 bases and J dropped 6 bases, with 18 bases sitting between them. The CDR3 DNA reads as TGTGCCAGCAGCTTTACTAGCAAACCCTTCACCGAGCAGTACTTC. Protein product: CASSFTSKPFTEQYF.

This clone was detected once. The chain employs TRBV28 and TRBJ2-7; no reliable D call. The V end lost 6 bases, the J end lost 2 bases, and 17 bases lay between the germline ends. This CDR3 comprises 15 residues. Germline CDR1 reads MDHEN; CDR2 reads SYDVKM. The CDR3 loop is CASRGPQLRPYEQYF. CDR3 sequence (DNA): TGTGCCAGCAGGGGTCCCCAACTGAGGCCCTACGAGCAGTACTTC.

The chain combines TRBV4-3 with TRBJ2-1, with 7 bases aligning to TRBD2. The CDR3 runs 16 residues. V gave up 4 bases and J gave up 0 bases; unmatched junction bases: 6. Germline V gene lookup returns CDR1 LGHNA and CDR2 YSLEER. The CDR3 loop is CASSPGGFRSYNEQFF. The CDR3 nucleotides are TGCGCCAGCAGCCCGGGAGGCTTCCGCTCCTACAATGAGCAGTTCTTC.

The chain combines TRBV27 with TRBJ2-7; 9 bases are a match to TRBD2. V dropped 3 bases and J dropped 9; count of bases not matched to a gene: 12. The CDR3 is 15 amino acids. CDR1 MNHEY and CDR2 SMNVEV come from the germline V gene (reference sequence). The CDR3 protein is CASSFSAGGKIGQYF. The CDR3 nucleotides are TGTGCCAGCAGTTTCTCGGCGGGAGGGAAAATCGGGCAGTACTTC.

V usage is TRBV5-5 and J usage is TRBJ1-5, with 7 positions matching TRBD1. The CDR3 runs 16 residues. After removal of 3 bases from V and 6 bases from J, the junction contained 12 bases not matched to a gene. CDR1 and CDR2 from the germline V gene are SGHKS and YYEKEE (reference sequence). The CDR3 DNA reads TGTGCCAGCAGCTCTGACAGGGACCCCCCAATTCAGCCCCAGCATTTT. It specifies CASSSDRDPPIQPQHF.

The V call is TRBV18, the J call TRBJ1-5; TRBD1 is a possible D gene (5 bases). This CDR3 comprises 16 residues. CDR1 KGHSH and CDR2 LQKENI come from the germline V gene. V was cut by 3 bases and J by 0 bases, with 12 bases left in between. In DNA form, the CDR3 reads TGTGCCAGCTCACCGGTGGGGACTAGTAGCAATCAGCCCCAGCATTTT. It yields the protein CASSPVGTSSNQPQHF.

The V and J genes are TRBV5-1 and TRBJ2-3; D is unclear. Germline CDR1 is SGHRS and CDR2 is YFSETQ. This CDR3 comprises 13 residues. V lost 1 base and J lost 1, with 4 bases in between. This CDR3 is CASSLRGTDTQYF. DNA for the CDR3: TGCGCCAGCAGCTTGCGGGGCACAGATACGCAGTATTTT. Based on the CDR3 plus reference TRBV5-1 and TRBJ2-3, the full variable domain is KAGVTQTPRYLIKTRGQQVTLSCSPISGHRSVSWYQQTPGQGLQFLFEYFSETQRNKGNFPGRFSGRQFSNSRSEMNVSTLELGDSALYLCASSLRGTDTQYFGPGTRLTVL.